The 18 T cell receptor beta chains below come from one sample, sequenced in a study of T cells expressing NK-cell markers. Following a re-call of the 5' RACE reads, TCRdb has one entry per CDR3 protein and lacks DNA. The sample shows roughly 300,000 distinct CDR3 sequences, and 4% to 5% sits with its ten largest clones. Material: blood T cells: a sorted CD56 or NKG2C T cell subset, CD4+ or CD8+ T cells, or bulk PBMC T cells (not recorded which). These TCRs come from a woman aged 18-69 years in good health.

V gene TRBV30 combines with J gene TRBJ1-1. The CDR3 is 14 residues long. Germline assignment: CDR1 GTSNPN and CDR2 SVGIG (reference sequence). The CDR3 region is CAWSVGGANTEAFF.

The V gene is TRBV28, the J gene TRBJ1-2. CDR3 length: 13 residues. The germline V gene encodes CDR1 MDHEN and CDR2 SYDVKM. CDR3 amino acids: CASRSSLTYGYTF.

V usage is TRBV28 and J usage is TRBJ1-5; TCRdb's D gene call, TRBD1, goes unchecked for lack of DNA. CDR1 and CDR2 from the germline V gene are MDHEN and SYDVKM. The CDR3 has 13 amino acids. This CDR3 is CASTLGGSQPQHF.

The CDR3 region is CASRLNFRDTGELFF. The chain is built from TRBV7-9 and TRBJ2-2; checking the TCRdb D call of TRBD1 is not possible without DNA. This CDR3 has 15 residues. From germline, CDR1 is SEHNR and CDR2 FQNEAQ (reference sequence).

This sequence joins TRBV28 and TRBJ1-5. CDR1 MDHEN and CDR2 SYDVKM come from the germline V gene. The CDR3 contains 12 residues. CDR3 residues: CASSPTYQPQHF. Full variable domain (rest looked up from reference TRBV28 and TRBJ1-5): DVKVTQSSRYLVKRTGEKVFLECVQDMDHENMFWYRQDPGLGLRLIYFSYDVKMKEKGDIPEGYSVSREKKERFSLILESASTNQTSMYLCASSPTYQPQHFGDGTRLSIL.

The chain joins TRBV4-2 to TRBJ2-1; absent DNA, TCRdb's TRBD2 call cannot be checked. The CDR3 has 15 amino acids. Germline V gives CDR1 LGHNA, CDR2 YNFKEQ. This CDR3 is CASSQEGSVYNEQFF.

The rearrangement joins TRBV6-1 to TRBJ1-4; the D call from TCRdb, TRBD1, cannot be confirmed without DNA. The CDR3 has 17 residues. The germline V gene encodes CDR1 MNHNS and CDR2 SASEGT. The CDR3 sequence: CASRGQGAVGTNEKLFF.

The rearrangement links TRBV20-1 to TRBJ2-3; no DNA is available, so the TRBD2 call from TCRdb remains unchecked. Germline V gives CDR1 DFQATT, CDR2 SNEGSKA (reference sequence). The CDR3 totals 17 residues. The CDR3 loop is CSASAGGKGTSTDTQYF.

The chain employs TRBV20-1 and TRBJ2-3; TCRdb calls TRBD1, which cannot be checked without DNA. The CDR3 runs to 14 residues. The germline V gene encodes CDR1 DFQATT and CDR2 SNEGSKA (reference sequence). The CDR3 sequence is CSASDRGMADTQYF.

The V call is TRBV7-2, the J call TRBJ2-5. There are 14 residues in the CDR3. CDR1 SGHTA and CDR2 FQGNSA come from the germline V gene. The CDR3 reads CASSLVTQQETQYF.

CDR3 protein: CSARDLAGAPGREQFF. This chain connects TRBV20-1 to TRBJ2-1; TCRdb designates TRBD1, a call that cannot be tested without DNA. CDR1 DFQATT and CDR2 SNEGSKA come from the germline V gene (reference sequence). The CDR3 sequence is 16 residues long.

The CDR3 spells CASSFEGSGYTF. The chain uses TRBV5-1 and TRBJ1-2. There are 12 residues in the CDR3. Germline CDR1 and CDR2: SGHRS and YFSETQ.

The chain uses TRBV9 and TRBJ1-5; the TCRdb D gene call, TRBD1, has no DNA to confirm it. The CDR3 loop spans 15 amino acids. Germline assignment: CDR1 SGDLS and CDR2 YYNGEE. CDR3 amino acids: CASTLGQGDNQPQHF.

The CDR3 here is CSVGTSGGPTGELFF. The chain employs TRBV29-1 and TRBJ2-2; TCRdb names TRBD2, which stays unverified in the absence of DNA. This CDR3 region has 15 residues. Germline CDR1 reads SQVTM; CDR2 reads ANQGSEA.

The CDR3 loop is CASSFGQGSTQYF. V is TRBV7-8 and J is TRBJ2-5; checking the TCRdb D call of TRBD1 is not possible without DNA. The V gene's germline CDR1 is SGHVS and CDR2 FQNEAQ. This CDR3 has 13 amino acids.

This chain joins TRBV2 and TRBJ2-6; the D call from TCRdb, TRBD1, cannot be confirmed without DNA. Germline V lookup: CDR1 SNHLY, CDR2 FYNNEI. The CDR3 is 17 amino acids. CDR3 protein: CASSSRQGFSGANVLTF.

This chain links TRBV7-3 with TRBJ2-5; TCRdb's D call, TRBD1, is unchecked because there is no DNA. CDR3 length: 15 amino acids. Germline CDR1 is SGHTA and CDR2 is FQGTGA. CDR3: CASSLGPTSRETQYF.

The chain joins TRBV7-2 to TRBJ1-1; with no DNA, the TCRdb D assignment of TRBD1 cannot be verified. The germline gives CDR1 SGHTA, CDR2 FQGNSA. The CDR3 has 16 amino acids. CDR3 protein: CASSSRPGGKNTEAFF. Full variable domain (remainder filled in from reference TRBV7-2 and TRBJ1-1): GAGVSQSPSNKVTEKGKDVELRCDPISGHTALYWYRQSLGQGLEFLIYFQGNSAPDKSGLPSDRFSAERTGGSVSTLTIQRTQQEDSAVYLCASSSRPGGKNTEAFFGQGTRLTVV.